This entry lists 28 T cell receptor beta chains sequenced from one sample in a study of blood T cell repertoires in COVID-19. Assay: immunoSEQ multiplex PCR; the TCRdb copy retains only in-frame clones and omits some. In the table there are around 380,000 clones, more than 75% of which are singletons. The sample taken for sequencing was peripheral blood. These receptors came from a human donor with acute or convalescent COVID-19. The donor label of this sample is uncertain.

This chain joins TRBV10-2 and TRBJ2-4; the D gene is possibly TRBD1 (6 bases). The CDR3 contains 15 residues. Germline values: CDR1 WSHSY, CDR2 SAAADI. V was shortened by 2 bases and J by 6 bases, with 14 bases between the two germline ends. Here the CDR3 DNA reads TGCGCCAGCAGTGAGAATGTACAGGGTTCAAACATTCAGTACTTC. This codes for CASSENVQGSNIQYF.

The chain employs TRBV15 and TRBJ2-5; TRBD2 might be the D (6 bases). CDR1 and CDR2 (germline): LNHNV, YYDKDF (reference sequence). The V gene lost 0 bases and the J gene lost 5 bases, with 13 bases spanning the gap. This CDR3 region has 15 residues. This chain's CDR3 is CATSRDYGGWETQYF. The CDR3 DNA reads TGTGCCACCAGCAGAGATTACGGAGGGTGGGAGACCCAGTACTTC.

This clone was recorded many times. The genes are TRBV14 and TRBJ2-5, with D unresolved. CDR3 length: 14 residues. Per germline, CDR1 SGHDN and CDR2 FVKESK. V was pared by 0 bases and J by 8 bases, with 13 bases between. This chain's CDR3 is CASSQERRVHTQYF. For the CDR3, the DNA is TGTGCCAGCAGCCAAGAGCGACGGGTTCACACCCAGTACTTC.

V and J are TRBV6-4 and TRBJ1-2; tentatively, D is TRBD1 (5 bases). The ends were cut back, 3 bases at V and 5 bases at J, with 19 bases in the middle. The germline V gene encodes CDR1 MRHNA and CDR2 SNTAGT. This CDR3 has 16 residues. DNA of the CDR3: TGTGCCAGCAGTGATGGGTTTAATGGGGCGGCATATGGCTACACCTTC. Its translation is CASSDGFNGAAYGYTF.

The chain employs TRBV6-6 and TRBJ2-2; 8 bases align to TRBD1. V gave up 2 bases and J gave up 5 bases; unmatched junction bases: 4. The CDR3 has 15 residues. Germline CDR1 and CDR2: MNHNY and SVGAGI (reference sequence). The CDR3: CASSYARGLTGELFF. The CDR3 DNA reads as TGTGCCAGCAGTTACGCCAGGGGGCTGACCGGGGAGCTGTTTTTT.

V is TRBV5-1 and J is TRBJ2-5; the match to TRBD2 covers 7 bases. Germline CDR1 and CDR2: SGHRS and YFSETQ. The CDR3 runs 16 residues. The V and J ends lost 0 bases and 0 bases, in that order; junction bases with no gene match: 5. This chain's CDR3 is CASSLEGTTYQETQYF. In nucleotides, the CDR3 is TGCGCCAGCAGCTTGGAAGGGACTACGTACCAAGAGACCCAGTACTTC.

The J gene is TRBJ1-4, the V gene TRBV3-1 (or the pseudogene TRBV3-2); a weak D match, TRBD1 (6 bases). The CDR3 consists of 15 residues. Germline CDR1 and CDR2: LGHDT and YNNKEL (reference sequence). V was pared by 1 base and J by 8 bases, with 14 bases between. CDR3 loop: CASSQATGQREKLFF. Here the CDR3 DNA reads TGTGCCAGCAGCCAAGCCACAGGGCAACGCGAAAAACTGTTTTTT.

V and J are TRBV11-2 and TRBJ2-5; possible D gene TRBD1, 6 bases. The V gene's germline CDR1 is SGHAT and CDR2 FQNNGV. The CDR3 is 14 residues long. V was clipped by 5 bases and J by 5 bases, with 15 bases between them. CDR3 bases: TGTGCCAGCAGCACAGGGATATTGTCGGAGACCCAGTACTTC. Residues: CASSTGILSETQYF.

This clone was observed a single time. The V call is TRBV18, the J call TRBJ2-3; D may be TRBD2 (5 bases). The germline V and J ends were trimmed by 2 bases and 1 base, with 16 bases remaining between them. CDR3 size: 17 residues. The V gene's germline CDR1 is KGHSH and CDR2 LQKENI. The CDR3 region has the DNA TGTGCCAGCTCACCAAATTTTTTTGAGGGCCGCACAGATACGCAGTATTTT. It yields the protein CASSPNFFEGRTDTQYF.

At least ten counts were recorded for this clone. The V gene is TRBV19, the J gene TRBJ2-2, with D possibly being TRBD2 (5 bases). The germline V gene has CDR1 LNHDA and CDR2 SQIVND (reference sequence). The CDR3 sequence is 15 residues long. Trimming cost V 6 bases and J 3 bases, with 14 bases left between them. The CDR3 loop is CASRRPGMDTGELFF. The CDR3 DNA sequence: TGTGCCAGTAGGAGGCCGGGAATGGACACCGGGGAGCTGTTTTTT.

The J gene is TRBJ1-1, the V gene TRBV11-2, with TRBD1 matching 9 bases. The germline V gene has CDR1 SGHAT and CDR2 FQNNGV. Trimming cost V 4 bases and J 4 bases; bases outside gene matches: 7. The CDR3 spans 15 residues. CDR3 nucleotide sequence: TGTGCCAGCAGCTCCGGGACAGGGTTGAGCACTGAAGCTTTCTTT. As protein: CASSSGTGLSTEAFF.

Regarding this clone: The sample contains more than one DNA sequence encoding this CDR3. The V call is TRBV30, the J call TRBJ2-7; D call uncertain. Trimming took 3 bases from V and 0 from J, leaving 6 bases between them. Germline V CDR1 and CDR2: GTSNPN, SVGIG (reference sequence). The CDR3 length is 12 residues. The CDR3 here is CAWSPGSYEQYF. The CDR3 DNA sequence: TGTGCCTGGAGCCCCGGCTCCTACGAGCAGTACTTC.

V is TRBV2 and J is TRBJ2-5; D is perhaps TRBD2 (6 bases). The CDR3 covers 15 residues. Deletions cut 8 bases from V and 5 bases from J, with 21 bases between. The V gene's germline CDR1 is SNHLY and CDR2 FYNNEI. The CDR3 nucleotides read TGTGCCAGCTTTAGGTCGGAGGGCCATTGGGAGACCCAGTACTTC. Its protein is CASFRSEGHWETQYF.

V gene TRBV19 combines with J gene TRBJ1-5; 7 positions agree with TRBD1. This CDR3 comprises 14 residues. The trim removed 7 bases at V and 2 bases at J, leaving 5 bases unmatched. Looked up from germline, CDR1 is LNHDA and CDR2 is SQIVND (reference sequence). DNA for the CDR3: TGTGCCAGTACCACTACAGGGGGCAATCAGCCCCAGCATTTT. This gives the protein CASTTTGGNQPQHF.

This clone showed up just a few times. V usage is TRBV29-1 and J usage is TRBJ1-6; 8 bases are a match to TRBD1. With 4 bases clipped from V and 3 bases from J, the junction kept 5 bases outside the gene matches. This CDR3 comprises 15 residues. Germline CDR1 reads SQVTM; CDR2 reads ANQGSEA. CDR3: CSVGRDRFYNSPLHF. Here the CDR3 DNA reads TGCAGCGTTGGGAGGGACAGGTTCTATAATTCACCCCTCCACTTT.

The CDR3, as DNA: TGTGCCACCAGTGATGTCGGACTAGCGGGGGGAATGCCCCCAGATACGCAGTATTTT. Encoded protein: CATSDVGLAGGMPPDTQYF. The chain combines TRBV24-1 with TRBJ2-3, with 14 bases fitting TRBD2. V was pared by 3 bases and J by 4 bases, with 11 bases of the junction left unmatched. The CDR3 extends over 19 amino acids. The germline V gene has CDR1 KGHDR and CDR2 SFDVKD.

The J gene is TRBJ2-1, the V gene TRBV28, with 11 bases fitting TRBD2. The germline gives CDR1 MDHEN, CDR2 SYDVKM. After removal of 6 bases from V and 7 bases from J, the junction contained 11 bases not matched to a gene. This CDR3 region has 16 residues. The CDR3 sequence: CASSPIAGGLSNEQFF. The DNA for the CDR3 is TGTGCCAGCAGCCCTATAGCGGGAGGGCTTAGTAATGAGCAGTTCTTC.

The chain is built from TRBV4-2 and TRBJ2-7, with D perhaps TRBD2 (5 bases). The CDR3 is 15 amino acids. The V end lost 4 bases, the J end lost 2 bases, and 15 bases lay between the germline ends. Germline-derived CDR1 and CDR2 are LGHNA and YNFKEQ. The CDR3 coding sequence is TGTGCCAGCAGCCCTGGACGGGGTAGGACCTACGAGCAGTACTTC. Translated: CASSPGRGRTYEQYF.

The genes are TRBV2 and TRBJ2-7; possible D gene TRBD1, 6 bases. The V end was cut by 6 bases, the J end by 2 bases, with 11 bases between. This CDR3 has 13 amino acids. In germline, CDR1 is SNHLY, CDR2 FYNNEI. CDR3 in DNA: TGTGCCAGCAGCGGACAGTCCGCCTACGAGCAGTACTTC. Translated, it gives CASSGQSAYEQYF.

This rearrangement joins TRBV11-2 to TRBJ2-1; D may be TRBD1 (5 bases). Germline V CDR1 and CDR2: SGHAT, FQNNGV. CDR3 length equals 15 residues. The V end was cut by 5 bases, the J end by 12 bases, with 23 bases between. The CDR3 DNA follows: TGTGCCAGCAGCCTTACCAATCTTGCGCAGGGCTCGCAGTTCTTC. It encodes CASSLTNLAQGSQFF.

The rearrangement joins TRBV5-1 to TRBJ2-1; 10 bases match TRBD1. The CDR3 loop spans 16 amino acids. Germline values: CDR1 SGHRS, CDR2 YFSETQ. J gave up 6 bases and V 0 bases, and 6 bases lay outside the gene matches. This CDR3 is CASSLVTGQGSNEQFF. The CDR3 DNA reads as TGCGCCAGCAGCTTGGTAACGGGACAGGGGTCCAATGAGCAGTTCTTC.

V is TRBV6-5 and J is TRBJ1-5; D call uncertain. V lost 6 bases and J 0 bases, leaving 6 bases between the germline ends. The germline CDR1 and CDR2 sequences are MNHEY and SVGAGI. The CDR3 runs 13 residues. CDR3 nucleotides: TGTGCCAGCAGGCGGAGTAGCAATCAGCCCCAGCATTTT. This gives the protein CASRRSSNQPQHF.

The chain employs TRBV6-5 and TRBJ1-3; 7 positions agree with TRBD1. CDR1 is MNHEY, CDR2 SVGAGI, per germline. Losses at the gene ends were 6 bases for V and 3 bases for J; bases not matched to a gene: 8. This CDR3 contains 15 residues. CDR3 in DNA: TGTGCCAGCAGGCCCGACAGGGAGTATGGAAACACCATATATTTT. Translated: CASRPDREYGNTIYF.

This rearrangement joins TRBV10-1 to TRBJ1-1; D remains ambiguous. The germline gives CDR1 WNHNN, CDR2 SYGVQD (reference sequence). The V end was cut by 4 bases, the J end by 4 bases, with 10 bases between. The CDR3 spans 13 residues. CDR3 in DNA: TGCGCCAGCAGTGTTGAGAGAGGCACTGAAGCTTTCTTT. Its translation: CASSVERGTEAFF.

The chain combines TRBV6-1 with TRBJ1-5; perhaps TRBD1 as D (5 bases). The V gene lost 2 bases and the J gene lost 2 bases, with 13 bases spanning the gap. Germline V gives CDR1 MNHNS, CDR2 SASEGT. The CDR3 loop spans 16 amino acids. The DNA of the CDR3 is TGTGCCAGCAGTGAAAGGCGCAGGGCGGGCAATCAGCCCCAGCATTTT. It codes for CASSERRRAGNQPQHF.

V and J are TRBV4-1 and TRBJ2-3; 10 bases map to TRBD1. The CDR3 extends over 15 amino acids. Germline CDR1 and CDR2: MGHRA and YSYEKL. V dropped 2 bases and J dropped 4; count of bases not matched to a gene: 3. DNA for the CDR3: TGCGCCAGCAGCCAACCGACAGGGGGCGCAGATACGCAGTATTTT. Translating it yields CASSQPTGGADTQYF.

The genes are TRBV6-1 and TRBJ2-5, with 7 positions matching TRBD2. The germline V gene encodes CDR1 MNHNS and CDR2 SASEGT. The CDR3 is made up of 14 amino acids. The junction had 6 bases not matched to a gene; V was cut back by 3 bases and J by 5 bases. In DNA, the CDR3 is TGTGCCAGCAGTGATTGGACTAGTGTTGAGACCCAGTACTTC. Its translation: CASSDWTSVETQYF.

CDR3 coding DNA: TGTGCCAGCAGTGAACTAGGGACAGCTAATCAGCCCCAGCATTTT. Translated: CASSELGTANQPQHF. The J gene is TRBJ1-5, the V gene TRBV2, with 7 bases identical to TRBD1. Germline loops: CDR1 SNHLY, CDR2 FYNNEI. CDR3 length equals 15 residues. The trim removed 2 bases at V and 4 bases at J, leaving 5 bases unmatched. The full variable domain, its missing parts supplied by reference TRBV2 and TRBJ1-5, is EPEVTQTPSHQVTQMGQEVILRCVPISNHLYFYWYRQILGQKVEFLVSFYNNEISEKSEIFDDQFSVERPDGSNFTLKIRSTKLEDSAMYFCASSELGTANQPQHFGDGTRLSIL.